Following are 20 T cell receptor beta chains from one sample sequenced in a study of cytomegalovirus exposure and HLA in healthy donors. This PCR relied on a set of 60 Vbeta primers and 13 Jbeta primers. Some clones are missing from TCRdb's copy, which holds only in-frame ones; the method was immunoSEQ multiplex PCR. Of some 140,000 clones listed, roughly 83% are singletons. The sequenced material came from PBMCs. These receptors were obtained from a man aged 25-45 years in good health and CMV-seropositive.

This clone showed up just a few times. This sequence joins TRBV20-1 and TRBJ1-1, with 9 bases lining up with TRBD1. Germline V gene sequence: CDR1 DFQATT, CDR2 SNEGSKA (reference sequence). The junction had 2 bases not matched to a gene; V was cut back by 8 bases and J by 4 bases. This CDR3 has 11 residues. CDR3 bases: TGCAGTATGACAGGGGGCACTGAAGCTTTCTTT. Its translation is CSMTGGTEAFF.

V gene TRBV18 combines with J gene TRBJ2-2; 7 positions match TRBD1. The CDR3 is 14 residues long. Germline CDR1 is KGHSH and CDR2 is LQKENI. Trimming at V came to 3 bases and at J to 7 bases, leaving 5 bases not matched to a gene. Written as DNA, the CDR3 is TGTGCCAGCTCACCGACAGGGCGGAACGGGGAGCTGTTTTTT. Protein product: CASSPTGRNGELFF.

This clone showed up just a few times. The chain links TRBV7-2 to TRBJ1-2, with 10 bases matching TRBD1. In germline, CDR1 is SGHTA, CDR2 FQGNSA. Trimming removed 1 base from V and 5 bases from J; junction bases left unmatched: 1. The CDR3 is 14 residues long. The chain's CDR3 is CASSLEDRGYGYTF. CDR3 nucleotide sequence: TGTGCCAGCAGCTTAGAGGACAGGGGGTATGGCTACACCTTC. The variable domain in full, completed from reference TRBV7-2 and TRBJ1-2, reads GAGVSQSPSNKVTEKGKDVELRCDPISGHTALYWYRQSLGQGLEFLIYFQGNSAPDKSGLPSDRFSAERTGGSVSTLTIQRTQQEDSAVYLCASSLEDRGYGYTFGSGTRLTVV.

This clone was seen a handful of times. J is TRBJ2-7 and V is TRBV28; 10 positions agree with TRBD1. The germline gives CDR1 MDHEN, CDR2 SYDVKM. This CDR3 has 15 amino acids. Germline trimming cut 3 bases from V and 3 bases from J; bases unmatched to any gene: 5. The CDR3 nucleotides read TGTGCCAGCAGTTTTGACAGGGGGCCCTACTACGAGCAGTACTTC. Translating gives CASSFDRGPYYEQYF. The variable domain in full, completed from reference TRBV28 and TRBJ2-7, reads DVKVTQSSRYLVKRTGEKVFLECVQDMDHENMFWYRQDPGLGLRLIYFSYDVKMKEKGDIPEGYSVSREKKERFSLILESASTNQTSMYLCASSFDRGPYYEQYFGPGTRLTVT.

This clone is medium-sized in the sample. The J gene is TRBJ2-7, the V gene TRBV2; D uncertain. Trimming removed 8 bases at V and 3 bases at J, with 8 bases between. The CDR3 covers 11 residues. CDR1 and CDR2 (germline): SNHLY, FYNNEI. Written as DNA, the CDR3 is TGTGCCAGCCTTCTAGACTACGAGCAGTACTTC. Its translation is CASLLDYEQYF. Full variable domain (outside the CDR3, taken from reference TRBV2 and TRBJ2-7): EPEVTQTPSHQVTQMGQEVILRCVPISNHLYFYWYRQILGQKVEFLVSFYNNEISEKSEIFDDQFSVERPDGSNFTLKIRSTKLEDSAMYFCASLLDYEQYFGPGTRLTVT.

The chain links TRBV5-1 to TRBJ1-1, with TRBD1 identical over 8 bases. The CDR3 sequence is 13 residues long. V lost 4 bases to trimming and J lost 7 bases; unmatched junction nucleotides: 6. The germline V gene has CDR1 SGHRS and CDR2 YFSETQ. CDR3: CASSTGTGSEAFF. The DNA of the CDR3 is TGCGCCAGCAGCACCGGGACAGGTAGTGAAGCTTTCTTT.

The genes are TRBV5-4 and TRBJ2-7; 8 nucleotides align to TRBD2. CDR3 length: 13 residues. The germline V gene has CDR1 SGHNT and CDR2 YYREEE (reference sequence). V lost 7 bases to trimming and J lost 4 bases; unmatched junction nucleotides: 7. This CDR3 reads CASGISSGYEQYF. The CDR3 DNA reads as TGTGCCAGCGGCATTTCTAGCGGGTACGAGCAGTACTTC.

This clone was seen once. The chain joins TRBV2 to TRBJ2-1; tentatively, D is TRBD2 (5 bases). The V gene's germline CDR1 is SNHLY and CDR2 FYNNEI. This CDR3 has 15 amino acids. Trimming took 4 bases from V and 12 from J, leaving 22 bases between them. The CDR3 loop is CASSGELATRQRQFF. CDR3 coding DNA: TGTGCCAGCAGTGGTGAGCTAGCAACCAGGCAAAGGCAGTTCTTC.

This rearrangement joins TRBV5-6 to TRBJ1-4, with D tentatively TRBD1 (5 bases). In germline, CDR1 is SGHDT, CDR2 YYEEEE. The CDR3 is 15 amino acids. Trimming left V 3 bases short and J 5 bases short, with 14 bases between. The CDR3 DNA reads as TGTGCCAGCAGCTCCCAGGGAGGGGTCAATGAAAAACTGTTTTTT. Its protein product is CASSSQGGVNEKLFF.

Here the CDR3 reads CASSVVAGVNYGYTF. The CDR3 DNA reads TGCGCCAGCAGCGTAGTAGCAGGGGTTAACTATGGCTACACCTTC. The chain links TRBV4-1 to TRBJ1-2; weak D call: TRBD1 (6 bases). Per germline, CDR1 MGHRA and CDR2 YSYEKL. Trimming left V 5 bases short and J 1 base short, with 14 bases between. The CDR3 is made up of 15 amino acids.

The J gene is TRBJ1-5, the V gene TRBV18; 7 bases fit TRBD1. Germline CDR1 is KGHSH and CDR2 is LQKENI. The CDR3 length is 14 residues. V lost 4 bases, J lost 5 bases, and 5 bases stayed unmatched. Here the CDR3 DNA reads TGTGCCAGCTCACACGGACAGGATCATCAGCCCCAGCATTTT. Residues: CASSHGQDHQPQHF.

The rearrangement links TRBV2 to TRBJ2-7; 9 positions match TRBD1. Germline V CDR1 and CDR2: SNHLY, FYNNEI. The trim removed 7 bases at V and 3 bases at J, leaving 7 bases unmatched. CDR3 length equals 14 residues. CDR3 DNA sequence: TGTGCCAGCATGAGGACAGGGGATTACTACGAGCAGTACTTC. This codes for CASMRTGDYYEQYF.

J is TRBJ2-7 and V is TRBV18; TRBD1 aligns across 11 bases. The junction had 4 bases not matched to a gene; V was cut back by 3 bases and J by 6 bases. Germline CDR1 is KGHSH and CDR2 is LQKENI. CDR3 length: 14 residues. The CDR3 bases are TGTGCCAGCTCACCCCGGGACAGGGGGGTCGAGCAGTACTTC. Its protein is CASSPRDRGVEQYF. The entire variable domain, with the rest obtained from reference TRBV18 and TRBJ2-7, is as follows: NAGVMQNPRHLVRRRGQEARLRCSPMKGHSHVYWYRQLPEEGLKFMVYLQKENIIDESGMPKERFSAEFPKEGPSILRIQQVVRGDSAAYFCASSPRDRGVEQYFGPGTRLTVT.

This clone was picked up one time. V gene TRBV27 combines with J gene TRBJ1-2; 7 bases agree with TRBD1. This CDR3 has 14 residues. V lost 0 bases to trimming and J lost 4 bases; unmatched junction nucleotides: 2. The germline gives CDR1 MNHEY, CDR2 SMNVEV (reference sequence). The CDR3 DNA reads TGTGCCAGCAGTTTATCAGACAGGGTCTATGGCTACACCTTC. Protein sequence: CASSLSDRVYGYTF.

The chain uses TRBV27 and TRBJ2-1, with TRBD2 matching 12 bases. Trimming took 4 bases from V and 7 from J; bases not matched to a gene: 8. The CDR3 spans 16 residues. Looked up from germline, CDR1 is MNHEY and CDR2 is SMNVEV (reference sequence). Written as DNA, the CDR3 is TGTGCCAGCAGTTCAAAACGACTAGCGGGGGAAAATGAGCAGTTCTTC. It yields the protein CASSSKRLAGENEQFF.

J is TRBJ2-7 and V is TRBV7-2; 7 bases line up with TRBD1. The ends lost 5 bases at V and 2 bases at J; junction bases unmatched: 6. The germline CDR1 and CDR2 sequences are SGHTA and FQGNSA. The CDR3 loop spans 14 amino acids. The CDR3: CASSPWTGTYEQYF. The CDR3 nucleotides read TGTGCCAGCAGCCCGTGGACAGGAACCTACGAGCAGTACTTC.

This clone was observed once. The V gene is TRBV14, the J gene TRBJ1-2; a weak D match, TRBD1 (5 bases). The CDR3 spans 13 residues. CDR1 and CDR2 from the germline V gene are SGHDN and FVKESK. The germline V and J ends were trimmed by 4 bases and 1 base, with 7 bases remaining between them. The CDR3 DNA is TGTGCCAGCAGCCCGCAGGGTAACTATGGCTACACCTTC. This encodes CASSPQGNYGYTF.

This chain joins TRBV7-9 and TRBJ1-2, with TRBD1 matching over 7 bases. CDR1 and CDR2 (germline): SEHNR, FQNEAQ (reference sequence). V lost 8 bases to trimming and J lost 5 bases; unmatched junction nucleotides: 5. The CDR3 runs to 12 residues. The chain's CDR3 is CASGSTGYGYTF. The CDR3 region has the DNA TGTGCCAGCGGATCGACAGGGTATGGCTACACCTTC.

The chain carries TRBV6-1 and TRBJ2-7, with 11 bases lining up with TRBD1. With V trimmed by 8 bases and J by 3 bases, 6 bases remained unmatched. The CDR3 runs to 14 residues. Germline values: CDR1 MNHNS, CDR2 SASEGT. The CDR3 reads CASGAGTGGYEQYF. The DNA of the CDR3 is TGTGCCAGCGGCGCCGGGACAGGGGGCTACGAGCAGTACTTC.

This chain connects TRBV28 to TRBJ1-2; no clear D. CDR3 length equals 12 residues. Looked up from germline, CDR1 is MDHEN and CDR2 is SYDVKM. The V end was cut by 7 bases, the J end by 7 bases, with 13 bases between. CDR3 sequence: CASKSGNFGYTF. In nucleotides, the CDR3 is TGTGCCAGCAAAAGCGGGAATTTTGGCTACACCTTC.